This TCR beta chain stems from a study of Ad26.COV2.S vaccination and SARS-CoV-2 variants. For the study at large: Sample donor was a member of the COV1001 Ad26.COV2.S trial arm. Ad26.COV2.S was injected intramuscularly once or twice, 56 days apart.

Indicated treatment: roughly 20 received Ad26.COV2.S at low or high dose, single or two shots; roughly five received placebo; per-sample allocation not given. Sampling was performed 63 days after the first vaccine or placebo injection. Regarding the study as a whole: Vaccine recipients surpassed placebo recipients in spike-specific TCR breadth. Non-spike TCR breadth did not differ much between vaccine and placebo recipients.

Per the germline V gene, CDR1 is WNHNN and CDR2 is SYGVQD (reference sequence). The CDR3 covers 14 residues. Deletions cut 3 bases from V and 3 bases from J, with 12 bases between. This clone was detected only a few times. Its matching antigen is unknown. Assay: immunoSEQ multiplex PCR; the TCRdb copy retains only in-frame clones and omits some. The sample lists a few hundred thousand clones; roughly 87% were seen once. V is TRBV10-1 and J is TRBJ2-7; D may correspond to TRBD1 or TRBD2 (5 bases each). The source was peripheral blood, collected in a trial of Ad26.COV2.S vaccine versus placebo. The sequence came from a person between 18 and 65 years old who received the Ad26.COV2.S COVID-19 vaccine or a placebo. The CDR3 loop is CASSDDRGSYEQYF. DNA for the CDR3: TGCGCCAGCAGTGATGACCGGGGCAGCTACGAGCAGTACTTC.